This TCR beta chain is drawn from a study of regulatory T cells in long-lasting Graves disease. Study results and caveats: Persistent patients shared more public clonotypes (under 3,000) than newly diagnosed patients (about 940).

The table lists this clonotype with many counts. The antigen is not known. Regarding time point: newly diagnosed GD, antithyroid drugs for less than 3 months. Extracted PBMC RNA gave rise to the TCR library. Relying on iRepertoire HTBI primers and Arm-PCR of CDR3 regions, the team built TCR beta libraries. MiXCR was run by TCRdb on the multiplex PCR reads, yielding one entry per CDR3 protein. In the table there are hundreds of thousands of distinct CDR3 sequences, roughly a sixth of which are singletons. The sample was also linked to a second study, of T cells in Graves' hyperthyroidism and ophthalmopathy. This second study says: A set of HTBI primers served as the primers for a first-round RT-PCR of the TCR CDR3.

This receptor was taken from a woman aged 40 to 65 with Graves disease. The sample was peripheral blood mononuclear cells (PBMCs), taken at new diagnosis, from a patient treated with antithyroid drugs.

The CDR3 protein is CASSGQGYQPQHF. As DNA, the CDR3 is TGTGCCAGCTCAGGACAGGGCTATCAGCCCCAGCATTTT. This chain joins TRBV18 and TRBJ1-5; 8 bases fit TRBD1. Trimming removed 5 bases from V and 5 bases from J; junction bases left unmatched: 2. The CDR3 consists of 13 residues. CDR1 and CDR2 (germline): KGHSH, LQKENI.